This T cell receptor (beta chain) was captured in a study of cytomegalovirus exposure and HLA in healthy donors. Looked up from germline, CDR1 is WSHSY and CDR2 is SAAADI. The CDR3 extends over 14 amino acids. Trimming left V 0 bases short and J 3 bases short, with 9 bases between. PCR involved 60 Vbeta and 13 Jbeta primers. TCRdb's table, derived via immunoSEQ multiplex PCR, lists solely in-frame clones and lacks some. This sample has 150,000 or so clones, with about 81% found just once. The receptor was isolated from a man aged 30 to 39 in good health and CMV-seronegative. This chain uses TRBV10-2 with TRBJ2-7; the D is unclear. The sequencing sample was made of PBMCs. The CDR3, as DNA: TGCGCCAGCAGTGAGTCCCCAAACAGCTACGAGCAGTACTTC. Encoded protein: CASSESPNSYEQYF.